This T cell receptor (beta chain) was sequenced during a study of CD8 T cells in ankylosing spondylitis. In this sample, this clonotype turned up a few times. Using its own MiXCR run on the 5' RACE reads, TCRdb lists one record per CDR3 protein. The data hold roughly 130,000 distinct CDR3 sequences, with 9.3% observed a single time. Trimming took 5 bases from V and 2 from J, leaving 3 bases between them. The length of the CDR3 is 12 residues. CDR1 is SGHTA, CDR2 FQGNSA, per germline. Source material: blood, either unsorted or a sorted T cell fraction (not recorded which). The receptor comes from a male donor with ankylosing spondylitis or in good health (not recorded which). This sequence joins TRBV7-2 and TRBJ2-2; no clear D. Here the CDR3 DNA reads TGTGCCAGCAGCGTAAACACCGGGGAGCTGTTTTTT. This encodes CASSVNTGELFF. Full variable domain (missing parts from reference TRBV7-2 and TRBJ2-2): GAGVSQSPSNKVTEKGKDVELRCDPISGHTALYWYRQSLGQGLEFLIYFQGNSAPDKSGLPSDRFSAERTGGSVSTLTIQRTQQEDSAVYLCASSVNTGELFFGEGSRLTVL.